The 11 T cell receptor beta chains below were found in one sample sequenced in a study of PD-1 blockade in classical Hodgkin lymphoma. Every patient was affected by relapse after autologous stem cell transplantation, while exposure to brentuximab vedotin was not uniform. Sequencing used immunoSEQ multiplex PCR; TCRdb keeps in-frame clones, though not all of them. The sample yields about 110,000 clones, around 89% seen once. The specimen comprised peripheral blood mononuclear cells (PBMCs), sampled before the second cycle of nivolumab. Every receptor here comes from a human donor with classical Hodgkin lymphoma.

This rearrangement joins TRBV27 to TRBJ1-2, with TRBD1 matching over 9 bases. The CDR3 has 15 amino acids. Trimming took 4 bases from V and 8 from J; bases not matched to a gene: 11. The germline V gene encodes CDR1 MNHEY and CDR2 SMNVEV (reference sequence). DNA for the CDR3: TGTGCCAGCAGTTCACAGGGGGCGATCTTCTCCGGCTACACCTTC. Translation: CASSSQGAIFSGYTF.

The rearrangement joins TRBV28 to TRBJ2-3; D uncertain. CDR3 length: 15 residues. The V gene lost 5 bases and the J gene lost 3 bases, with 15 bases spanning the gap. Germline V gene data show CDR1 as MDHEN and CDR2 as SYDVKM. DNA of the CDR3: TGTGCCAGCAGTCTCTCAAGTCCTGGAACAGATACGCAGTATTTT. Its translation is CASSLSSPGTDTQYF.

The chain couples TRBV7-9 to TRBJ2-4; 7 bases map to TRBD1. The germline V gene has CDR1 SEHNR and CDR2 FQNEAQ (reference sequence). Trimming at V came to 1 base and at J to 3 bases, leaving 6 bases not matched to a gene. The CDR3 runs 16 residues. CDR3 in amino acids: CASSLVGDRDKNIQYF. The CDR3 DNA reads as TGTGCCAGCAGCTTAGTCGGTGACAGGGACAAAAACATTCAGTACTTC.

The chain has TRBV7-2 and TRBJ1-2; possibly TRBD1 for D (5 bases). V was cut by 4 bases and J by 8 bases, with 17 bases left in between. Germline CDR1 SGHTA, CDR2 FQGNSA. This CDR3 spans 14 amino acids. Here the CDR3 reads CASSSGPSGQGYTF. The CDR3 bases are TGTGCCAGCAGCTCGGGACCGAGTGGGCAAGGCTACACCTTC.

This chain uses TRBV2 with TRBJ2-3, with 8 bases that match TRBD1. The CDR3 is made up of 13 amino acids. V lost 10 bases, J lost 5 bases, and 8 bases stayed unmatched. The germline gives CDR1 SNHLY, CDR2 FYNNEI. This CDR3 is CATTGTGVDTQYF. The CDR3 DNA follows: TGTGCCACCACCGGGACAGGAGTAGATACGCAGTATTTT. The full variable domain, its missing parts supplied by reference TRBV2 and TRBJ2-3, is EPEVTQTPSHQVTQMGQEVILRCVPISNHLYFYWYRQILGQKVEFLVSFYNNEISEKSEIFDDQFSVERPDGSNFTLKIRSTKLEDSAMYFCATTGTGVDTQYFGPGTRLTVL.

The J gene is TRBJ1-3, the V gene TRBV7-2; no firm D call. Trimming took 5 bases from V and 0 from J, leaving 14 bases between them. Looked up from germline, CDR1 is SGHTA and CDR2 is FQGNSA. This CDR3 comprises 16 residues. CDR3 DNA: TGTGCCAGCAGCACGACACACGGAGTCTCTGGAAACACCATATATTTT. It is translated as CASSTTHGVSGNTIYF.

The rearrangement links TRBV29-1 to TRBJ2-7; D tentatively fits TRBD1 or TRBD2 (5 bases each). The CDR3 is made up of 11 amino acids. Looked up from germline, CDR1 is SQVTM and CDR2 is ANQGSEA. V gave up 7 bases and J gave up 2 bases, with 9 bases separating them. CDR3 region: CSGRDPYEQYF. Here the CDR3 DNA reads TGCAGCGGCAGGGACCCCTACGAGCAGTACTTC.

The chain employs TRBV19 and TRBJ1-2; D unresolved. This CDR3 region has 14 residues. Germline CDR1 LNHDA, CDR2 SQIVND (reference sequence). Trimming removed 4 bases from V and 2 bases from J, with 11 bases in between. Here the CDR3 DNA reads TGTGCCAGTAGTACCCCGGCTTCGAACTATGGCTACACCTTC. Translating gives CASSTPASNYGYTF. The whole variable domain, remainder taken from reference TRBV19 and TRBJ1-2, is DGGITQSPKYLFRKEGQNVTLSCEQNLNHDAMYWYRQDPGQGLRLIYYSQIVNDFQKGDIAEGYSVSREKKESFPLTVTSAQKNPTAFYLCASSTPASNYGYTFGSGTRLTVV.

V gene TRBV15 combines with J gene TRBJ2-7, with a weak D call TRBD1 (5 bases). The CDR3 length is 13 residues. With 0 bases removed from V and 6 bases from J, the gap between germline ends came to 9 bases. Per germline, CDR1 LNHNV and CDR2 YYDKDF (reference sequence). The CDR3 is CATSRDTGSEQYF. For the CDR3, the DNA is TGTGCCACCAGCAGAGATACAGGCAGCGAGCAGTACTTC.

The chain is built from TRBV28 and TRBJ2-7; 11 bases fit TRBD2. CDR1 and CDR2 (germline): MDHEN, SYDVKM. The CDR3 is made up of 14 amino acids. V dropped 5 bases and J dropped 2; count of bases not matched to a gene: 2. The CDR3: CASSLAGGAYEQYF. CDR3 sequence (DNA): TGTGCCAGCAGTCTAGCGGGAGGAGCCTACGAGCAGTACTTC.

The J gene is TRBJ2-7, the V gene TRBV20-1; either TRBD1 or TRBD2 may fit D (5 bases each). The CDR3 extends over 10 amino acids. V lost 6 bases to trimming and J lost 7 bases, with 10 bases between them. The germline CDR1 and CDR2 sequences are DFQATT and SNEGSKA (reference sequence). The CDR3 protein is CSASGGEQYF. For the CDR3, the DNA is TGCAGTGCAAGTGGGGGAGAGCAGTACTTC.